Judged by abundance, the clone carrying this T cell receptor beta chain is hyperexpanded. Its antigen is not identified. The data were obtained in a study of liver allograft versus peripheral blood T cells. About the study: Repertoires from peripheral blood of liver transplant recipients were compared with those inside their transplanted livers.

MiXCR was run by TCRdb on the reads, yielding one entry per CDR3 protein. Of about 9,200 distinct CDR3 sequences in the sample, roughly 26% were seen once. Losses at the gene ends were 5 bases for V and 9 bases for J; bases not matched to a gene: 10. Germline values: CDR1 SQVTM, CDR2 ANQGSEA. The CDR3 contains 13 residues. General study points: Inside liver allografts, T cell receptor repertoires reportedly diverged from the repertoires found in peripheral blood.

The sequence was collected from a human patient who had a liver transplant. Part of the T cells may come from the graft donor. J is TRBJ2-1 and V is TRBV29-1; 7 nucleotides align to TRBD1. CDR3 amino acids: CSVRDRALTEQFF. The CDR3 DNA reads as TGCAGCGTTCGCGACAGGGCGTTGACTGAGCAGTTCTTC.